This T cell receptor beta chain is drawn from a study of identical twins. CDR1 and CDR2 (germline): SGHRS, YFSETQ. The CDR3 spans 14 residues. Trimming stripped 3 bases from V and 0 bases from J, with 10 bases between. In TCRdb, the 5' RACE reads were re-called with MiXCR into one record per CDR3 protein. The table lists hundreds of thousands of distinct CDR3 sequences, more than 20% of them singletons. The sample was also linked to a second study, of yellow fever vaccine responses in identical twins. From that second work: Among the twins, the vaccine T cell response reportedly seemed partly convergent and partly personalized.

This receptor was taken from a woman between 18 and 29 years old in good health. Specimen: CD4+ T cells sorted from blood. V usage is TRBV5-1 and J usage is TRBJ2-7; unclear D gene. The CDR3 nucleotides read TGCGCCAGCAGCTATGGCTTCAGCTCCTACGAGCAGTACTTC. Translating gives CASSYGFSSYEQYF.